This T cell receptor beta chain was found in a study of T cells in Graves' hyperthyroidism and ophthalmopathy. Study-wide findings and caveats: Among clonotypes expanded in thyroid above 0.001, most were also found in blood. Through a model of 13 V-J features, ophthalmopathy was separated from stable hyperthyroidism. Ophthalmopathy was identified by the model a median roughly six months ahead of onset.

This clonotype was observed many times. The antigen is not known. Relative to the germline gene, one junction end is altered; a read error may explain this. Authors of the study amplified TCR beta CDR3 regions from RNA transcripts. Carried out on the TCR CDR3, a first-round RT-PCR used the HTBI primer set. One entry per CDR3 protein, called by TCRdb with MiXCR from the multiplex PCR reads. The sample has 550,000 to 700,000 distinct CDR3 sequences, around 45% seen once. The CDR3 loop spans 13 amino acids. Germline-derived CDR1 and CDR2 are DFQATT and SNEGSKA (reference sequence). Diagnoses were established using clinical symptoms, serum thyroxine and TRAb, thyroid ultrasound and orbital computed tomography.

The sequenced sample consisted of peripheral blood or thyroid tissue (not recorded which). The genes are TRBV20-1 and TRBJ2-7, with D perhaps matching TRBD1 (6 bases). The receptor comes from an adult woman with Graves' disease, either hyperthyroidism or ophthalmopathy (not recorded which). This chain's CDR3 is CSANQGRFYEQYF. In nucleotides, the CDR3 is TGCAGCGCTAATCAGGGGAGATTCTACGAGCAGTACTTC.